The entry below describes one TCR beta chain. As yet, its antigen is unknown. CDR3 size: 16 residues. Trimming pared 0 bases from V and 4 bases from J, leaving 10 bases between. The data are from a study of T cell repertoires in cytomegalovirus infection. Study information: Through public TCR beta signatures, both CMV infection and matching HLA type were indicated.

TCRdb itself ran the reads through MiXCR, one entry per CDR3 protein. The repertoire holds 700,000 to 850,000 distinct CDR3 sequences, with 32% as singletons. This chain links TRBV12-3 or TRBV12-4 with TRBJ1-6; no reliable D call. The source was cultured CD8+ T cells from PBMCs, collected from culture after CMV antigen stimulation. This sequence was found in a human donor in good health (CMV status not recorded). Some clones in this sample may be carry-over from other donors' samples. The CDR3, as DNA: TGTGCCAGCAGTTTAGCGATGACACTGTATAATTCACCCCTCCACTTT. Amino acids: CASSLAMTLYNSPLHF.